The 13 T cell receptor beta chains below were found in one sample sequenced in a study of OX40 agonist ivuxolimab in advanced cancers. Assay: immunoSEQ multiplex PCR; the TCRdb copy retains only in-frame clones and omits some. Among some 25,000 clones listed, around 78% were seen once. The sequencing here drew on CD4+ or CD8+ T cells sorted from blood, taken in a trial of the OX40 agonist ivuxolimab. Source of these receptors: an adult with an advanced solid tumor such as melanoma, head and neck, liver or kidney cancer.

The chain employs TRBV14 and TRBJ1-1; D perhaps matches TRBD1 (5 bases). The germline gives CDR1 SGHDN, CDR2 FVKESK. This CDR3 comprises 12 residues. The V and J ends lost 2 bases and 7 bases respectively, with 8 bases between them. CDR3 DNA: TGTGCCAGCAGCCAATATCAGGGTGAAGCTTTCTTT. Translated: CASSQYQGEAFF.

The chain is built from TRBV28 and TRBJ1-2, with D unclear. Trimming took off 2 bases at V and 4 bases at J, with 11 bases between the two ends. The CDR3 length is 14 residues. From germline, CDR1 is MDHEN and CDR2 SYDVKM. CDR3 amino acids: CASSLGVGGYGYTF. CDR3 sequence (DNA): TGTGCCAGCAGTTTAGGAGTCGGCGGCTATGGCTACACCTTC.

The chain combines TRBV5-4 with TRBJ1-1; D unresolved. Germline CDR1 and CDR2: SGHNT and YYREEE (reference sequence). The V end lost 4 bases, the J end lost 1 base, and 14 bases lay between the germline ends. There are 15 residues in the CDR3. The CDR3 loop reads CASSENSLRNTEAFF. Written as DNA, the CDR3 is TGTGCCAGCAGCGAAAACAGCCTACGGAACACTGAAGCTTTCTTT.

V and J are TRBV7-9 and TRBJ2-7; TRBD1 matches 7 bases. The CDR3 covers 15 residues. Germline lookup yields CDR1 SEHNR and CDR2 FQNEAQ (reference sequence). V shed 5 bases, J shed 2 bases, and the junction held 9 bases outside the gene matches. The CDR3 sequence is CASSPVNRGPYEQYF. Here the CDR3 DNA reads TGTGCCAGCAGCCCAGTTAACAGGGGACCCTACGAGCAGTACTTC.

V and J are TRBV5-6 and TRBJ1-3, with unresolved D. Trimming took 3 bases from V and 1 from J, leaving 8 bases between them. This CDR3 is 14 amino acids long. Germline V gives CDR1 SGHDT, CDR2 YYEEEE. The CDR3 DNA follows: TGTGCCAGCAGCTCAGGAGGATCTGGAAACACCATATATTTT. It is translated as CASSSGGSGNTIYF.

The chain is built from TRBV7-9 and TRBJ2-5; D ambiguous. The germline V gene encodes CDR1 SEHNR and CDR2 FQNEAQ (reference sequence). The CDR3 extends over 13 amino acids. V was cut by 5 bases and J by 3 bases, with 10 bases left in between. This CDR3 reads CASSTTEEETQYF. The DNA for the CDR3 is TGTGCCAGCAGCACCACCGAGGAAGAGACCCAGTACTTC.

The V and J genes are TRBV7-2 and TRBJ1-4; D not certain. Germline loops: CDR1 SGHTA, CDR2 FQGNSA. The CDR3 contains 15 residues. The V gene lost 6 bases and the J gene lost 8 bases, with 19 bases spanning the gap. The CDR3 protein is CASRGLEPLQEKLFF. DNA for the CDR3: TGTGCCAGCAGAGGTTTAGAGCCACTTCAGGAAAAACTGTTTTTT.

In this sample, this clone turned up once. The chain joins TRBV7-9 to TRBJ1-3, with D tentatively TRBD1 (6 bases). The CDR3 spans 15 residues. Trimming took off 3 bases at V and 3 bases at J, with 12 bases between the two ends. Germline V gene sequence: CDR1 SEHNR, CDR2 FQNEAQ (reference sequence). CDR3: CASSFPKGGGNTIYF. CDR3 DNA: TGTGCCAGCAGCTTCCCCAAGGGGGGTGGAAACACCATATATTTT. The whole variable domain, remainder taken from reference TRBV7-9 and TRBJ1-3, is DTGVSQNPRHKITKRGQNVTFRCDPISEHNRLYWYRQTLGQGPEFLTYFQNEAQLEKSRLLSDRFSAERPKGSFSTLEIQRTEQGDSAMYLCASSFPKGGGNTIYFGEGSWLTVV.

This clone has a single count. The rearrangement links TRBV7-9 to TRBJ2-2, with D perhaps assigned TRBD1 or TRBD2 (5 bases each). V shed 10 bases and J shed 1 base, with 19 bases lying between them. Germline CDR1 is SEHNR and CDR2 is FQNEAQ (reference sequence). CDR3 length: 16 residues. The CDR3 loop is CATRDPLKGNTGELFF. The CDR3 DNA is TGTGCCACCCGGGACCCATTAAAGGGGAACACCGGGGAGCTGTTTTTT.

This chain joins TRBV6-5 and TRBJ1-2; D is undetermined. The CDR3 runs 13 residues. V was clipped by 0 bases and J by 6 bases, with 8 bases between them. The germline gives CDR1 MNHEY, CDR2 SVGAGI. The chain's CDR3 is CASSYSMADGYTF. In nucleotides, the CDR3 is TGTGCCAGCAGTTACTCGATGGCAGATGGCTACACCTTC.

The chain recombines TRBV30 with TRBJ2-1; TRBD2 matches at 13 bases. This CDR3 contains 15 residues. Looked up from germline, CDR1 is GTSNPN and CDR2 is SVGIG (reference sequence). After removal of 4 bases from V and 9 bases from J, the junction contained 9 bases not matched to a gene. The CDR3 coding sequence is TGTGCCTGGATGGGAACTAGCGGGGGGGTAGGTGAGCAGTTCTTC. As protein: CAWMGTSGGVGEQFF. Supplemented by reference TRBV30 and TRBJ2-1, the full variable domain reads SQTIHQWPATLVQPVGSPLSLECTVEGTSNPNLYWYRQAAGRGLQLLFYSVGIGQISSEVPQNLSASRPQDRQFILSSKKLLLSDSGFYLCAWMGTSGGVGEQFFGPGTRLTVL.

V usage is TRBV6-5 and J usage is TRBJ1-5; D is undetermined. This CDR3 has 14 amino acids. Deletions cut 7 bases from V and 7 bases from J, with 17 bases between. Germline loops: CDR1 MNHEY, CDR2 SVGAGI. The CDR3 here is CASIKRVGSQPQHF. The CDR3 DNA sequence: TGTGCCAGCATTAAACGGGTGGGTTCCCAGCCCCAGCATTTT.

V is TRBV7-2 and J is TRBJ2-7, with D unclear. The length of the CDR3 is 11 residues. Deletions cut 1 base from V and 6 bases from J, with 4 bases between. From germline, CDR1 is SGHTA and CDR2 FQGNSA. The CDR3 DNA reads TGTGCCAGCAGCTTAGTAGCCGAGCAGTACTTC. It yields the protein CASSLVAEQYF.